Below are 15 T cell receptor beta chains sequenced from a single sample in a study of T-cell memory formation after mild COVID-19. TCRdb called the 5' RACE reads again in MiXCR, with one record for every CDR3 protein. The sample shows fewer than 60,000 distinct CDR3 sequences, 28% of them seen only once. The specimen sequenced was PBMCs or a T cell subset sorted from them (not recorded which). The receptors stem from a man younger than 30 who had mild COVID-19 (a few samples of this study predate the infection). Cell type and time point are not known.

The CDR3 DNA reads as TGTGCCAGCAGTTTAAAGGGGCAGTACGAGCAGTACTTC. It encodes CASSLKGQYEQYF. The chain joins TRBV27 to TRBJ2-7, with TRBD1 as a possible D gene (5 bases). There are 13 residues in the CDR3. Trimming removed 2 bases at V and 4 bases at J, with 9 bases between. Germline V gives CDR1 MNHEY, CDR2 SMNVEV (reference sequence).

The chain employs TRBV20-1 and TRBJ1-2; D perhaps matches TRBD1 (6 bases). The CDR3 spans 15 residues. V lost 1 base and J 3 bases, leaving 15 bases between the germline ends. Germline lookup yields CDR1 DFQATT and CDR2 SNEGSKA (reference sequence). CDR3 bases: TGCAGTGCTAGAGCTGCTGGGGGCGAACACTATGGCTACACCTTC. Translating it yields CSARAAGGEHYGYTF.

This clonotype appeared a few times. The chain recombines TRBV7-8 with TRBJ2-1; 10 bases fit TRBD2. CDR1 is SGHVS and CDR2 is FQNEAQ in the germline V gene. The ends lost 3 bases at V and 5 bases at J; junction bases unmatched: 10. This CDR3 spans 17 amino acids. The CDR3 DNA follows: TGTGCCAGCAGCTTGGAGGCGTTAGCGGGGGGAAACAATGAGCAGTTCTTC. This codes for CASSLEALAGGNNEQFF.

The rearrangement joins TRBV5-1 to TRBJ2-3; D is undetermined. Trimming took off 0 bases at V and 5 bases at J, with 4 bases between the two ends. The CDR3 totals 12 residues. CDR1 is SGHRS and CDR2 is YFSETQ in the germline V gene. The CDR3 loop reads CASSLARDTQYF. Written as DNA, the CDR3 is TGCGCCAGCAGCTTGGCTCGAGATACGCAGTATTTT.

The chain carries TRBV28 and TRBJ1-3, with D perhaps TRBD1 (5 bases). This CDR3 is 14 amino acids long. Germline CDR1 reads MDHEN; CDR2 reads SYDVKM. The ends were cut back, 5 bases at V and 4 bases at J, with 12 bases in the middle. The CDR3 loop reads CASSTRDGGNTIYF. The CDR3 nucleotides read TGTGCCAGCAGTACCCGGGACGGAGGAAACACCATATATTTT.

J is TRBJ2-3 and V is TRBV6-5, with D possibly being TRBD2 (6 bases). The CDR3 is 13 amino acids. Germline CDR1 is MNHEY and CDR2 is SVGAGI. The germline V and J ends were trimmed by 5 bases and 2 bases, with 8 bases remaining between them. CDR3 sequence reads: CASSTSFTDTQYF. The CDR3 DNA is TGTGCCAGCAGTACTAGCTTCACAGATACGCAGTATTTT.

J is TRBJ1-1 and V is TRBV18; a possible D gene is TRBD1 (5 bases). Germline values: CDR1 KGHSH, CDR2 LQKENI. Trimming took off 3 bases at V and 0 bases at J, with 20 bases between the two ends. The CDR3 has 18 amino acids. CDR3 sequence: CASSPSFGDERMNTEAFF. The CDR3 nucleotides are TGTGCCAGCTCACCCAGCTTTGGGGACGAACGCATGAACACTGAAGCTTTCTTT.

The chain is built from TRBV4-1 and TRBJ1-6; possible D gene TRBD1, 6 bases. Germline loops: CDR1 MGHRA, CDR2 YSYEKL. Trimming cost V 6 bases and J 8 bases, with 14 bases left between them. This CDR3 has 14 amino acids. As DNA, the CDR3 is TGCGCCAGCAGTCAACAGGGCTTGGATTCACCCCTCCACTTT. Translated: CASSQQGLDSPLHF.

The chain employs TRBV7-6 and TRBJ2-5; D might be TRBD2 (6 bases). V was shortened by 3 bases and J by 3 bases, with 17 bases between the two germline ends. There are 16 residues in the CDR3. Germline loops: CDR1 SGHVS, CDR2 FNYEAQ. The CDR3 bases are TGTGCCAGCAGCTTCCTTTATCGCGGGGAGGAAGAGACCCAGTACTTC. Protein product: CASSFLYRGEEETQYF.

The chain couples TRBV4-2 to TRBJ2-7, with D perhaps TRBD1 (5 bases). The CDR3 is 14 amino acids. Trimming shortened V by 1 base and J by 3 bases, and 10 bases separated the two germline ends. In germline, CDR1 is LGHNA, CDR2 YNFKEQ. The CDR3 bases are TGTGCCAGCAGCCAAGCGTTGACAGTCTACGAGCAGTACTTC. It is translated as CASSQALTVYEQYF.

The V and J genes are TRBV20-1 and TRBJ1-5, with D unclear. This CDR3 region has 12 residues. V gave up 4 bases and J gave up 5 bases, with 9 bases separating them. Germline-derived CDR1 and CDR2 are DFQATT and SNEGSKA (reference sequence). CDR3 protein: CSANGNDQPQHF. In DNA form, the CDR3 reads TGCAGTGCTAACGGGAACGATCAGCCCCAGCATTTT.

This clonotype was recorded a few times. The CDR3 is CSAKSPTGQGQYEQYF. CDR3 sequence (DNA): TGCAGTGCTAAGTCCCCAACCGGACAGGGGCAGTACGAGCAGTACTTC. This chain joins TRBV20-1 and TRBJ2-7; the match to TRBD1 covers 9 bases. The J segment lost 4 bases and the V segment lost 4 bases, leaving 14 bases of the junction unmatched. The CDR3 covers 16 residues. Germline V lookup: CDR1 DFQATT, CDR2 SNEGSKA (reference sequence).

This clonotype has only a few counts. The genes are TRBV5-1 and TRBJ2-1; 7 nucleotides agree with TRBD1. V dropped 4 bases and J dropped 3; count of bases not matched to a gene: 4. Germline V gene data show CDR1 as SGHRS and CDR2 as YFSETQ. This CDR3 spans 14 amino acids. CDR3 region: CASSPGDSYNEQFF. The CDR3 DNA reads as TGCGCCAGCAGCCCCGGGGACAGCTACAATGAGCAGTTCTTC.

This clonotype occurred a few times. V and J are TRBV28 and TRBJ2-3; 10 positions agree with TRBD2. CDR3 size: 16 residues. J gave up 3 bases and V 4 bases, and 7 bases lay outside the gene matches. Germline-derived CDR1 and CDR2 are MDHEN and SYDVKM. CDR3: CASSSSGGAGTDTQYF. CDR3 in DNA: TGTGCCAGCAGTTCAAGCGGGGGGGCCGGAACAGATACGCAGTATTTT.

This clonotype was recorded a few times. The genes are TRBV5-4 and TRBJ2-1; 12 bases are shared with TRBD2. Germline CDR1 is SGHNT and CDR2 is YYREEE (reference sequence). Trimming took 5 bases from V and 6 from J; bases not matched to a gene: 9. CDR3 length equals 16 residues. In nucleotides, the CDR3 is TGTGCCAGCAGTTCTAGCGGGGGGGCCTTTCGCAATGAGCAGTTCTTC. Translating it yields CASSSSGGAFRNEQFF.